Following are 28 T cell receptor beta chains from one sample sequenced in a study of patients and donors after allogeneic stem cell transplantation. One entry per CDR3 protein results from TCRdb running MiXCR on the RT-PCR reads. The sample lists roughly 940,000 distinct CDR3 sequences; about a sixth were seen once. The sequencing input was blood, either unsorted or a sorted T cell fraction (not recorded which). The receptors stem from a human donor who was either an allogeneic HSCT recipient or a stem cell or donor lymphocyte infusion donor (not recorded which). It is not recorded whose cells these are; they may come from a transplant donor.

This clonotype was counted a few times. V is TRBV21-1 and J is TRBJ2-7; TRBD1, the D gene given by the table, was not confirmed from the DNA. TRBV21-1 is recorded as a pseudogene. The CDR3 is made up of 16 amino acids. The chain's CDR3 is CASNSRRDRGPYEQYF. CDR3 DNA sequence: TGTGCCAGCAACTCTAGGCGGGACAGGGGCCCCTACGAGCAGTACTTC.

This clonotype was counted a few times. The chain is built from TRBV20-1 and TRBJ2-7, with D perhaps matching TRBD2 (5 bases). Trimming removed 6 bases from V and 0 bases from J, with 9 bases in between. The length of the CDR3 is 12 residues. The germline gives CDR1 DFQATT, CDR2 SNEGSKA (reference sequence). CDR3 coding DNA: TGCAGTGCCCAAGGGAGCTCCTACGAGCAGTACTTC. This translates into CSAQGSSYEQYF.

This clonotype was picked up a small number of times. Mismatch with germline at one junction end may stem from a read error. The chain couples TRBV20-1 to TRBJ1-1, with 8 bases lining up with TRBD1. The CDR3 consists of 13 residues. Germline assignment: CDR1 DFQATT and CDR2 SNEGSKA (reference sequence). The CDR3 reads CSAREAGQGMTFF. As DNA, the CDR3 is TGTAGTGCTAGAGAAGCTGGACAGGGAATGACTTTCTTT.

As for this clonotype: Given a much more abundant clone one base away, this may be a read error. V gene TRBV12-3 or TRBV12-4 combines with J gene TRBJ2-5; D is ambiguous. The CDR3 is made up of 12 amino acids. The V gene lost 4 bases and the J gene lost 7 bases, with 10 bases spanning the gap. The CDR3: CASSWEWMTQYF. CDR3 DNA: TGTGCCAGCAGTTGGGAATGGATGACCCAGTACTTC.

This clonotype was counted between two and nine times. This chain connects TRBV24-1 to TRBJ2-3, with a weak D call TRBD1 (5 bases). V lost 6 bases and J 3 bases, leaving 15 bases between the germline ends. Germline CDR1 KGHDR, CDR2 SFDVKD. This CDR3 is 15 amino acids long. The DNA of the CDR3 is TGTGCCACCAGTCCTCAACCCCCAGGGACAGATACGCAGTATTTT. This gives the protein CATSPQPPGTDTQYF.

This clonotype was seen more than once but under ten times. The chain combines TRBV20-1 with TRBJ2-7, with 8 bases that match TRBD2. J was trimmed by 3 bases and V by 0 bases; bases with no gene match: 10. The CDR3 spans 16 residues. CDR1 and CDR2 from the germline V gene are DFQATT and SNEGSKA (reference sequence). The CDR3 DNA is TGCAGTGCTAGAGATTCAGCGGGAGAGTACTACTACGAGCAGTACTTC. This gives the protein CSARDSAGEYYYEQYF.

DNA of the CDR3: TGCAGCGTCTCCCTTAGGGGGATCACTGAAGCTTTCTTT. This encodes CSVSLRGITEAFF. V usage is TRBV29-1 and J usage is TRBJ1-1, with D possibly being TRBD1 (6 bases). CDR3 length: 13 residues. Trimming took off 6 bases at V and 4 bases at J, with 15 bases between the two ends. CDR1 is SQVTM, CDR2 ANQGSEA, per germline.

The V call is TRBV5-6, the J call TRBJ2-3; no definite D call. The V gene's germline CDR1 is SGHDT and CDR2 YYEEEE. The V and J ends lost 4 bases and 3 bases respectively, with 9 bases between them. This CDR3 is built from 13 residues. The CDR3 loop reads CASSPITTDTQYF. The DNA for the CDR3 is TGTGCCAGCAGCCCGATAACGACAGATACGCAGTATTTT.

This clonotype was seen only a few times. The V gene is TRBV12-3 or TRBV12-4, the J gene TRBJ2-7; D gene unclear. Trimming shortened V by 1 base and J by 7 bases, and 8 bases separated the two germline ends. The length of the CDR3 is 12 residues. The CDR3 region is CASSLGTSEQYF. The CDR3 DNA follows: TGTGCCAGCAGTTTAGGAACGAGTGAGCAGTACTTC.

The V call is TRBV20-1, the J call TRBJ2-1, with TRBD2 identical over 12 bases. CDR1 and CDR2 (germline): DFQATT, SNEGSKA (reference sequence). The CDR3 consists of 20 residues. J gave up 1 base and V 1 base, and 14 bases lay outside the gene matches. The CDR3 here is CSARGGLAGGPRESYNEQFF. The CDR3 region has the DNA TGCAGTGCTAGAGGTGGGCTAGCGGGGGGGCCAAGGGAATCCTACAATGAGCAGTTCTTC.

This clonotype was counted a few times. This chain connects TRBV29-1 to TRBJ2-3; TRBD1 matches 8 bases. The CDR3 extends over 13 amino acids. Germline V gives CDR1 SQVTM, CDR2 ANQGSEA. The V gene end was trimmed by 6 bases and the J gene end by 0 bases; junction bases not matched to a gene: 2. CDR3 DNA sequence: TGCAGCGTCTGGACAGGGAGCACAGATACGCAGTATTTT. It translates to CSVWTGSTDTQYF.

This chain links TRBV27 with TRBJ1-6, with 7 bases fitting TRBD1. CDR3 length: 13 residues. The junction had 3 bases not matched to a gene; V was cut back by 6 bases and J by 7 bases. Germline lookup yields CDR1 MNHEY and CDR2 SMNVEV (reference sequence). CDR3 coding DNA: TGTGCCAGCAGGGGACAGCAGAATTCACCCCTCCACTTT. Amino acid sequence: CASRGQQNSPLHF.

This clonotype was picked up a small number of times. The DNA for the CDR3 is TGCAGTGCTACTACAGGGTTAACAGATACGCAGTATTTT. This translates into CSATTGLTDTQYF. The chain joins TRBV20-1 to TRBJ2-3; D is perhaps TRBD1 (6 bases). The CDR3 is 13 amino acids. The germline gives CDR1 DFQATT, CDR2 SNEGSKA (reference sequence). V shed 4 bases and J shed 3 bases, with 11 bases lying between them.

In this sample, this clonotype turned up a few times. The chain recombines TRBV7-3 with TRBJ2-7; 8 bases fit TRBD2. V lost 5 bases to trimming and J lost 5 bases; unmatched junction nucleotides: 11. CDR1 is SGHTA and CDR2 is FQGTGA in the germline V gene. There are 15 residues in the CDR3. The CDR3 loop reads CASSMGTSLHHEQYF. The CDR3 DNA reads TGTGCCAGCAGCATGGGGACTAGTTTGCACCACGAGCAGTACTTC.

This clonotype has only a few counts. V gene TRBV20-1 combines with J gene TRBJ2-1; maybe TRBD1 (5 bases). The germline CDR1 and CDR2 sequences are DFQATT and SNEGSKA (reference sequence). The CDR3 has 12 residues. V lost 2 bases and J 4 bases, leaving 6 bases between the germline ends. CDR3 region: CSARQGYNEQFF. CDR3 in DNA: TGCAGTGCTAGACAGGGATACAATGAGCAGTTCTTC.

This chain links TRBV20-1 with TRBJ1-2; 9 nucleotides align to TRBD1. Trimming cost V 1 base and J 6 bases; bases outside gene matches: 18. This CDR3 comprises 18 residues. Per germline, CDR1 DFQATT and CDR2 SNEGSKA (reference sequence). In DNA, the CDR3 is TGCAGTGCTAGAGTGGGGCTAACTAGACAGGGGGAATCGGATGGCTACACCTTC. Protein: CSARVGLTRQGESDGYTF.

The V and J genes are TRBV6-5 and TRBJ2-5; D perhaps matches TRBD1 (5 bases). This CDR3 is built from 15 residues. Germline assignment: CDR1 MNHEY and CDR2 SVGAGI. Trimming left V 2 bases short and J 5 bases short, with 15 bases between. The CDR3 reads CASSYGRANGETQYF. Here the CDR3 DNA reads TGTGCCAGCAGTTACGGCAGGGCCAACGGTGAGACCCAGTACTTC.

The chain has TRBV2 and TRBJ2-5; possibly TRBD1 for D (5 bases). Trimming removed 9 bases at V and 2 bases at J, with 16 bases between. This CDR3 is 14 amino acids long. Germline CDR1 SNHLY, CDR2 FYNNEI. CDR3 DNA: TGTGCCAGTATAGGGGTTCGTGCACAAGAGACCCAGTACTTC. Translating gives CASIGVRAQETQYF.

This clonotype appeared once. This chain links TRBV3-1 with TRBJ2-1; D possibly corresponds to TRBD2 (6 bases). CDR1 and CDR2 from the germline V gene are LGHDT and YNNKEL (reference sequence). CDR3 length equals 14 residues. Trimming removed 0 bases from V and 8 bases from J, with 11 bases in between. The chain's CDR3 is CASSQDLPGDEQFF. The CDR3 DNA sequence: TGTGCCAGCAGCCAAGATCTACCGGGAGATGAGCAGTTCTTC.

This rearrangement joins TRBV7-3 to TRBJ2-1; D possibly corresponds to TRBD1 (6 bases). The germline V gene has CDR1 SGHTA and CDR2 FQGTGA. Trimming removed 2 bases at V and 10 bases at J, with 15 bases between. CDR3 length: 14 residues. The CDR3 region has the DNA TGTGCCAGCAGCTTAGATGGTAAAACAGGGGAGCAGTTCTTC. Translating gives CASSLDGKTGEQFF.

The chain uses TRBV4-1 and TRBJ1-1; no firm D call. Germline V lookup: CDR1 MGHRA, CDR2 YSYEKL. Trimming shortened V by 3 bases and J by 7 bases, and 15 bases separated the two germline ends. The CDR3 sequence is 14 residues long. This CDR3 is CASSHQVSGREAFF. The CDR3 DNA follows: TGCGCCAGCAGCCACCAAGTATCAGGACGTGAAGCTTTCTTT.

The rearrangement joins TRBV20-1 to TRBJ1-2; the match to TRBD1 covers 10 bases. V dropped 3 bases and J dropped 2; count of bases not matched to a gene: 3. The CDR3 is made up of 14 amino acids. Looked up from germline, CDR1 is DFQATT and CDR2 is SNEGSKA (reference sequence). The CDR3 DNA is TGCAGTGCTAGCCCGGGACAGGGGAACTATGGCTACACCTTC. This sequence encodes CSASPGQGNYGYTF.

The genes are TRBV7-2 and TRBJ2-3; 10 nucleotides agree with TRBD2. V lost 5 bases and J lost 1; bases outside the gene matches: 3. The V gene's germline CDR1 is SGHTA and CDR2 FQGNSA. The CDR3 has 15 amino acids. The CDR3 sequence is CASSKTSGGTDTQYF. The CDR3 bases are TGTGCCAGCAGCAAAACTAGCGGGGGCACAGATACGCAGTATTTT.

Only a few counts were recorded for this clonotype. This chain links TRBV1 with TRBJ1-5; TRBD1, the table's D call, lacks a check against the DNA. TRBV1 is deemed a pseudogene. The CDR3 totals 14 residues. Written as DNA, the CDR3 is TGCACCAGCAGCCAGCCTCAGGGAAATCAGCCCCAGCATTTT. Protein: CTSSQPQGNQPQHF.

This chain links TRBV7-9 with TRBJ1-1; 7 nucleotides agree with TRBD1. CDR3 length: 13 amino acids. Germline values: CDR1 SEHNR, CDR2 FQNEAQ (reference sequence). Losses at the gene ends were 3 bases for V and 7 bases for J; bases not matched to a gene: 5. CDR3 region: CASSFAPGGEAFF. The CDR3 DNA follows: TGTGCCAGCAGCTTCGCCCCAGGGGGTGAAGCTTTCTTT.

This clonotype was recorded many times. The chain has TRBV10-3 and TRBJ2-7; D is unclear. The germline V and J ends were trimmed by 4 bases and 0 bases, with 7 bases remaining between them. The CDR3 is made up of 13 amino acids. CDR1 is ENHRY, CDR2 SYGVKD, per germline. The chain's CDR3 is CAISGMDSYEQYF. The CDR3 DNA reads TGTGCCATCAGTGGAATGGACTCCTACGAGCAGTACTTC.

This clonotype was seen repeatedly, ten times or more. The J gene is TRBJ1-2, the V gene TRBV3-1; D is ambiguous. The V gene's germline CDR1 is LGHDT and CDR2 YNNKEL (reference sequence). The CDR3 is 14 amino acids. The V end was cut by 4 bases, the J end by 3 bases, with 12 bases between. CDR3 amino acids: CASSRTTGDYGYTF. CDR3 bases: TGTGCCAGCAGCCGCACGACGGGTGACTATGGCTACACCTTC.

The chain couples TRBV6-2 or TRBV6-3 to TRBJ2-2; TRBD2 agrees at 9 bases. Losses at the gene ends were 6 bases for V and 2 bases for J; bases not matched to a gene: 16. The CDR3 spans 19 residues. Germline V gives CDR1 MNHEY, CDR2 SVGEGT. CDR3 nucleotide sequence: TGTGCCAGCAGACCCGTTGAGGCGGGGGGGTATTTCAACACCGGGGAGCTGTTTTTT. This translates into CASRPVEAGGYFNTGELFF.